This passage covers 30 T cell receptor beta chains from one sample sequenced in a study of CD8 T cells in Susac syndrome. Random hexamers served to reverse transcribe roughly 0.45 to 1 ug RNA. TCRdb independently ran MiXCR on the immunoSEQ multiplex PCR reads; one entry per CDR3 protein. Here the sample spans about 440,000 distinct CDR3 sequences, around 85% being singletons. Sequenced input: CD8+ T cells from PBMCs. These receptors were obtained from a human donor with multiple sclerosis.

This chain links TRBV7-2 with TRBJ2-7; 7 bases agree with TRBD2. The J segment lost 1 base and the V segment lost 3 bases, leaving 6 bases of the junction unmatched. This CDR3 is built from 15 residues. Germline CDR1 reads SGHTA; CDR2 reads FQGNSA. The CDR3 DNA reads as TGTGCCAGCAGCTTTATAAGCGGGGATTCCTACGAGCAGTACTTC. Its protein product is CASSFISGDSYEQYF.

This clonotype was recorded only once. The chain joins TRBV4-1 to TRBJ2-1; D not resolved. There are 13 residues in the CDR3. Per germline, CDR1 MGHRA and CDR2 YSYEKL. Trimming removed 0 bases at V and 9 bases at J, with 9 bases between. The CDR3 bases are TGCGCCAGCAGCCAAGATTCATGGGGTGAGCAGTTCTTC. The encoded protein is CASSQDSWGEQFF.

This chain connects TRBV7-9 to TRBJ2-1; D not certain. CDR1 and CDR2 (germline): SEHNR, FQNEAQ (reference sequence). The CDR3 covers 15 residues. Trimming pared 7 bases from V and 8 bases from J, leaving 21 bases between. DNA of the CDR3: TGTGCCAGCACCCCCGGTTTGGCGGCTGGGGATGAGCAGTTCTTC. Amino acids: CASTPGLAAGDEQFF.

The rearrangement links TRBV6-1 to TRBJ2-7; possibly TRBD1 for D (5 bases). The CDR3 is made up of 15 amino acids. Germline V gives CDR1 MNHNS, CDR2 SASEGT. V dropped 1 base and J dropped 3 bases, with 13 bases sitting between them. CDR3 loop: CASSEDGPGYYEQYF. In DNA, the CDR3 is TGTGCCAGCAGTGAAGACGGGCCAGGGTACTACGAGCAGTACTTC.

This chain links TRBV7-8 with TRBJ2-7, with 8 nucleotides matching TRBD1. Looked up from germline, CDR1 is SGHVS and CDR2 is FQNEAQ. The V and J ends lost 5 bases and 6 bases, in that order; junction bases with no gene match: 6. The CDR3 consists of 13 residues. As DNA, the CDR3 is TGTGCCAGCAGCCCTGGGGGACAGGTCGAGCAGTACTTC. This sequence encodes CASSPGGQVEQYF.

CDR3 in DNA: TGTGCCAGCAGCTCCACAGGTTTCGGAGACACTGAAGCTTTCTTT. Its translation is CASSSTGFGDTEAFF. The gene calls are TRBV7-9 and TRBJ1-1, with TRBD1 as a possible D gene (5 bases). Trimming removed 4 bases at V and 3 bases at J, with 15 bases between. Germline V gives CDR1 SEHNR, CDR2 FQNEAQ (reference sequence). The CDR3 contains 15 residues.

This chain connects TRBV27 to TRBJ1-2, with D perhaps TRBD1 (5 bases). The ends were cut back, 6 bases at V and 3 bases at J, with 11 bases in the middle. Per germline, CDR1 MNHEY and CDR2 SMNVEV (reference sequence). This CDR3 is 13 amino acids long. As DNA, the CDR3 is TGTGCCAGCAGCCCGACAGTCGACTATGGCTACACCTTC. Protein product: CASSPTVDYGYTF.

The CDR3 bases are TGTGCCAGCAGCTTGGTAGGCGGGAGCTCCTACAATGAGCAGTTCTTC. It yields the protein CASSLVGGSSYNEQFF. The chain carries TRBV5-8 and TRBJ2-1; 7 nucleotides match TRBD2. In germline, CDR1 is SGHTS, CDR2 YDEGEE. The CDR3 consists of 16 residues. V trimming: 0 bases; J trimming: 0 bases; junction bases outside the gene matches: 3. Complete variable domain (other parts from reference TRBV5-8 and TRBJ2-1): EAGVTQSPTHLIKTRGQQATLRCSPISGHTSVYWYQQALGLGLQFLLWYDEGEERNRGNFPPRFSGRQFPNYSSELNVNALELEDSALYLCASSLVGGSSYNEQFFGPGTRLTVL.

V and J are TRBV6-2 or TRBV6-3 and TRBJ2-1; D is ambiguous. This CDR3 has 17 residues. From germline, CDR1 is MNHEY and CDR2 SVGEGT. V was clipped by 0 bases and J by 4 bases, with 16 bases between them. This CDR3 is CASSYSTSTGEYNEQFF. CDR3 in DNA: TGTGCCAGCAGTTACTCGACGAGTACTGGAGAATACAATGAGCAGTTCTTC.

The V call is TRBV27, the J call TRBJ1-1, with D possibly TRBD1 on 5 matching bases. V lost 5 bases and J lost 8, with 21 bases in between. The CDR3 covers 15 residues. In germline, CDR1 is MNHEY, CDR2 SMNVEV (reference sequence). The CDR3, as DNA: TGTGCCAGCAGTACCGGAGGACACTCCTTGAGAGAAGCTTTCTTT. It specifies CASSTGGHSLREAFF.

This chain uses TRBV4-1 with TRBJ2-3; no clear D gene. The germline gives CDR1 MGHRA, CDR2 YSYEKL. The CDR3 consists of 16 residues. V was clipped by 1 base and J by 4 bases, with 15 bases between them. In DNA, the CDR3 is TGCGCCAGCAGCCAAGTGAAGGGAAAGGGTGCAGATACGCAGTATTTT. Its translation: CASSQVKGKGADTQYF.

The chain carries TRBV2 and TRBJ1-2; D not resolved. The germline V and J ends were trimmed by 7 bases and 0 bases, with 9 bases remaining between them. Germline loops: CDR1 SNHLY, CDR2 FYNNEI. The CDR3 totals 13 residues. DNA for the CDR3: TGTGCCAGCACCCTTTCCCCTAACTATGGCTACACCTTC. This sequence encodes CASTLSPNYGYTF. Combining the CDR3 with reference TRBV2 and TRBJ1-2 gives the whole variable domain EPEVTQTPSHQVTQMGQEVILRCVPISNHLYFYWYRQILGQKVEFLVSFYNNEISEKSEIFDDQFSVERPDGSNFTLKIRSTKLEDSAMYFCASTLSPNYGYTFGSGTRLTVV.

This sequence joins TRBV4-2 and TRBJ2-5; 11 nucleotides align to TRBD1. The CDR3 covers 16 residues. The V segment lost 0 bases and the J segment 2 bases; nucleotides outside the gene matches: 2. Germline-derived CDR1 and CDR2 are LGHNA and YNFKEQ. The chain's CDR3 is CASSQDWDRGQETQYF. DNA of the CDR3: TGTGCCAGCAGCCAAGATTGGGACAGGGGGCAAGAGACCCAGTACTTC.

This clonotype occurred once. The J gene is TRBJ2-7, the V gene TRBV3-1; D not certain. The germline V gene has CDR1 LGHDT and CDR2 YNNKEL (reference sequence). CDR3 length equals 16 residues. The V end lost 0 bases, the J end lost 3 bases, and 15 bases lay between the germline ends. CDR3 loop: CASSQDKASLYYEQYF. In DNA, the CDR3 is TGTGCCAGCAGCCAAGATAAGGCAAGTCTCTACTACGAGCAGTACTTC.

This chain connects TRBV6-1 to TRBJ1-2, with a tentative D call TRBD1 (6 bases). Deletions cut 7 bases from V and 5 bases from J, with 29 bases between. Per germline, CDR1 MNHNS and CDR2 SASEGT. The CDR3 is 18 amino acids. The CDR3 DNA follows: TGTGCCAGCACCTCTGGTGGCCCGGGGGCCCCGTTAGGTTATGGCTACACCTTC. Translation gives CASTSGGPGAPLGYGYTF.

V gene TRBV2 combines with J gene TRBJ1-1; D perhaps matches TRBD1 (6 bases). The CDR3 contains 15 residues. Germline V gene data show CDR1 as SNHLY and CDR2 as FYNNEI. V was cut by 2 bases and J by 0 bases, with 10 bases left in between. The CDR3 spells CASSELTGMNTEAFF. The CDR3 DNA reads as TGTGCCAGCAGTGAACTCACAGGGATGAACACTGAAGCTTTCTTT.

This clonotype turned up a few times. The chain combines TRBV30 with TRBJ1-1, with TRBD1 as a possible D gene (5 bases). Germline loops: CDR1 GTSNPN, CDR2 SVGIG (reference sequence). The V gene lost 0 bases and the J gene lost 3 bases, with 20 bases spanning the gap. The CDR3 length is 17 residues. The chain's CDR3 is CAWSVFPREKMDTEAFF. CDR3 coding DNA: TGTGCCTGGAGTGTCTTCCCCAGGGAAAAGATGGACACTGAAGCTTTCTTT. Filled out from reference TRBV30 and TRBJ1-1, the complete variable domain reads SQTIHQWPATLVQPVGSPLSLECTVEGTSNPNLYWYRQAAGRGLQLLFYSVGIGQISSEVPQNLSASRPQDRQFILSSKKLLLSDSGFYLCAWSVFPREKMDTEAFFGQGTRLTVV.

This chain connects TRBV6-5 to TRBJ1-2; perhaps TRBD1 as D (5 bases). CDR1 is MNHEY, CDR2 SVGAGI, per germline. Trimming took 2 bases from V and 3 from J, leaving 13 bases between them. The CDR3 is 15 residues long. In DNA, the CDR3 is TGTGCCAGCAGTTACGACAGCAAGCCCCACTATGGCTACACCTTC. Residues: CASSYDSKPHYGYTF.

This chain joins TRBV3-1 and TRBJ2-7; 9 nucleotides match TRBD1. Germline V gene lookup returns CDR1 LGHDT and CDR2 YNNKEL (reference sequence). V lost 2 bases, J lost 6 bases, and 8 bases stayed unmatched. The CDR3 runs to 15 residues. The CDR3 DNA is TGTGCCAGCAGCCAAACCTCCCTGGGACAGGGCGAGCAGTACTTC. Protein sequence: CASSQTSLGQGEQYF.

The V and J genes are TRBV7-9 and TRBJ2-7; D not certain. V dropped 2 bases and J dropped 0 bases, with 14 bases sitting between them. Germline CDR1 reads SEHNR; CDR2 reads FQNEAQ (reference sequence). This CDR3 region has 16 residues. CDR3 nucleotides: TGTGCCAGCAGCTTAACGGACGTAGGGTCCTCCTACGAGCAGTACTTC. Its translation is CASSLTDVGSSYEQYF.

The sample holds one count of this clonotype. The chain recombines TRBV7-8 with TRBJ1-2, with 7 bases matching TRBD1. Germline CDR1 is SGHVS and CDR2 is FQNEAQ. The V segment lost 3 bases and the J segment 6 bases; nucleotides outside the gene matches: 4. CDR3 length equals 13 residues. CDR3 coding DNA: TGTGCCAGCAGCTTTACAGGGGCTGATGGCTACACCTTC. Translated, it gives CASSFTGADGYTF.

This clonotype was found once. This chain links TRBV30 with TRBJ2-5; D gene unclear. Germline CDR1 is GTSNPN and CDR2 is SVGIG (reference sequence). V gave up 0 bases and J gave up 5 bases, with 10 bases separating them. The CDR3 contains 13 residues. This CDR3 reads CAWSVGQMETQYF. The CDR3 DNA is TGTGCCTGGAGTGTTGGGCAGATGGAGACCCAGTACTTC.

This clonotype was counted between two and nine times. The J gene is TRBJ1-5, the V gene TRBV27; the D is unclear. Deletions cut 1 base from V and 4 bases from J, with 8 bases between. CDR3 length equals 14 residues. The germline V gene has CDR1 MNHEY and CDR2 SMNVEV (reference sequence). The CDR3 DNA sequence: TGTGCCAGCAGTTTATTGACCGGGAATCAGCCCCAGCATTTT. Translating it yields CASSLLTGNQPQHF.

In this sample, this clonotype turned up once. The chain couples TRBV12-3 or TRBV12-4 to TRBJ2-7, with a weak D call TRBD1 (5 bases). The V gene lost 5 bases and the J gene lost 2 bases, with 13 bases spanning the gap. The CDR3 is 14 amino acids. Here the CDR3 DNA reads TGTGCCAGCAGTCCCCAGACAGCTACCTACGAGCAGTACTTC. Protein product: CASSPQTATYEQYF.

CDR3 bases: TGTGCCAGCAGTGAGGGGGCCCCAAGCTACGAGCAGTACTTC. Protein: CASSEGAPSYEQYF. The V and J genes are TRBV2 and TRBJ2-7, with D tentatively TRBD1 (6 bases). The CDR3 contains 14 residues. Trimming took 3 bases from V and 3 from J, leaving 12 bases between them. Per the germline V gene, CDR1 is SNHLY and CDR2 is FYNNEI.

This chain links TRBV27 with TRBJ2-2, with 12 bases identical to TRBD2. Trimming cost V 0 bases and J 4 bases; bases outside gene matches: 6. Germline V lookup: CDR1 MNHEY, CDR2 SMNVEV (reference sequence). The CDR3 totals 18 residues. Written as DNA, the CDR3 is TGTGCCAGCAGTTTATCAGGGACTAGCGGGCCGAGCACCGGGGAGCTGTTTTTT. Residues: CASSLSGTSGPSTGELFF.

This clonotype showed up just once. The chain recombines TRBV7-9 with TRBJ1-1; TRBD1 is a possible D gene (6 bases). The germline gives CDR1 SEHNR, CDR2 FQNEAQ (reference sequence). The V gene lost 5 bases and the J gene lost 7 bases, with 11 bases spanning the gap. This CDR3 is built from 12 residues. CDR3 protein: CASSPGGHEAFF. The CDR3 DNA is TGTGCCAGCAGCCCTGGGGGCCATGAAGCTTTCTTT. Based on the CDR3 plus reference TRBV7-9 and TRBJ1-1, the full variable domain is DTGVSQNPRHKITKRGQNVTFRCDPISEHNRLYWYRQTLGQGPEFLTYFQNEAQLEKSRLLSDRFSAERPKGSFSTLEIQRTEQGDSAMYLCASSPGGHEAFFGQGTRLTVV.

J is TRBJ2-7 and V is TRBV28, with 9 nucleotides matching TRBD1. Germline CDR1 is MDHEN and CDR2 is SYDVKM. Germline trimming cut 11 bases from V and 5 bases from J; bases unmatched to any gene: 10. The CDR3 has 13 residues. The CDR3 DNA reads TGTGCCGGCAAAGGGACAGGGTCCCACGAGCAGTACTTC. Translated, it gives CAGKGTGSHEQYF.

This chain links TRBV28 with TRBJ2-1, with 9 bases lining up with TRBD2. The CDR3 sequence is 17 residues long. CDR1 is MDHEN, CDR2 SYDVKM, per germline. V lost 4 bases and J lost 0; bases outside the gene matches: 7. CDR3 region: CASSSLLAGLSYNEQFF. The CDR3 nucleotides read TGTGCCAGCAGTTCGCTTCTAGCGGGACTCTCCTACAATGAGCAGTTCTTC.

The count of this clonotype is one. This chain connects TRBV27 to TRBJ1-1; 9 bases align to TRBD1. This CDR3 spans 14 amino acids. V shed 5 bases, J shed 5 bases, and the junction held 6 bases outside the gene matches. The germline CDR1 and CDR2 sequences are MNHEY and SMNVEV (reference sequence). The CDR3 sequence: CASSTTGGVTEAFF. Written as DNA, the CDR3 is TGTGCCAGCAGTACGACAGGGGGGGTAACTGAAGCTTTCTTT.